The clone carrying this T cell receptor (beta chain) was observed once. This specimen comes from a study of blood T cell repertoires in COVID-19. The table came from immunoSEQ multiplex PCR; TCRdb's copy has only in-frame clones and leaves some out. The sample has about 220,000 clones; about 87% are singletons. Source material: PBMCs or T cells enriched from blood (not recorded which). This sequence originates from a woman aged 30 to 39 who had recovered from COVID-19.

This chain's CDR3 is CASSLALIRGRGTEAFF. The CDR3 DNA is TGCGCCAGCAGCCTAGCCCTTATCAGGGGCAGAGGCACTGAAGCTTTCTTT. The V gene is TRBV5-1, the J gene TRBJ1-1; D might be TRBD1 (6 bases). Trimming shortened V by 4 bases and J by 4 bases, and 23 bases separated the two germline ends. The CDR3 spans 17 residues. Germline V gene sequence: CDR1 SGHRS, CDR2 YFSETQ.